Presented here are 8 T cell receptor beta chains from one specimen sequenced in a study of human T cells and chemical hapten exposure. TCRdb reprocessed the RACE reads with MiXCR, giving one entry per CDR3 protein. The repertoire holds approximately 160,000 distinct CDR3 sequences, 25% to 30% seen once, with 2.1% in the top ten. This sample's time point: patch test 3, about 24 weeks after DPC sensitization. Treatment specified: therapeutic diphenylcyclopropenone sensitization with weekly scalp DPC. This specimen was whole blood, taken in connection with sensitization to the hapten diphenylcyclopropenone (DPC). The receptors originated from a woman aged 18-29 years with alopecia areata. Some clones in this sample may be carry-over from other donors' samples.

This clonotype was seen more than once but under ten times. The chain is built from TRBV30 and TRBJ2-2; the match to TRBD2 covers 7 bases. This CDR3 region has 15 residues. The germline CDR1 and CDR2 sequences are GTSNPN and SVGIG (reference sequence). V gave up 0 bases and J gave up 3 bases; unmatched junction bases: 4. The CDR3 sequence: CAWSVASGYTGELFF. CDR3 coding DNA: TGTGCCTGGAGTGTAGCTAGCGGTTACACCGGGGAGCTGTTTTTT.

The chain's CDR3 is CGTGDSNYGYTF. CDR3 DNA: TGTGGCACAGGAGACTCTAACTATGGCTACACCTTC. This rearrangement joins TRBV2 to TRBJ1-2, with D tentatively TRBD1 (5 bases). In germline, CDR1 is SNHLY, CDR2 FYNNEI. CDR3 length: 12 amino acids.

A few counts support this clonotype. V gene TRBV4-1 combines with J gene TRBJ1-4; D uncertain. The CDR3 extends over 14 amino acids. CDR1 is MGHRA, CDR2 YSYEKL, per germline. Trimming took off 8 bases at V and 7 bases at J, with 17 bases between the two ends. CDR3 sequence: CASADSAGLEKLFF. The CDR3 DNA follows: TGCGCCAGCGCGGACTCCGCGGGCCTTGAAAAACTGTTTTTT.

In this sample, this clonotype turned up a few times. The chain joins TRBV5-1 to TRBJ2-3, with 13 bases lining up with TRBD2. Germline V gives CDR1 SGHRS, CDR2 YFSETQ. Losses at the gene ends were 2 bases for V and 6 bases for J; bases not matched to a gene: 6. CDR3 length: 16 residues. In nucleotides, the CDR3 is TGCGCCAGCAGCTTCCAAACTAGCGGGAGGGATGATACGCAGTATTTT. Its protein product is CASSFQTSGRDDTQYF. The whole variable domain, filled in from reference TRBV5-1 and TRBJ2-3, reads KAGVTQTPRYLIKTRGQQVTLSCSPISGHRSVSWYQQTPGQGLQFLFEYFSETQRNKGNFPGRFSGRQFSNSRSEMNVSTLELGDSALYLCASSFQTSGRDDTQYFGPGTRLTVL.

This chain joins TRBV15 and TRBJ1-4; D is unresolved. The CDR3 contains 14 residues. The germline V gene encodes CDR1 LNHNV and CDR2 YYDKDF (reference sequence). V lost 0 bases and J 4 bases, leaving 6 bases between the germline ends. This chain's CDR3 is CATSRDGSNEKLFF. Written as DNA, the CDR3 is TGTGCCACCAGCAGAGATGGGAGTAATGAAAAACTGTTTTTT.

The V call is TRBV11-2, the J call TRBJ1-1; no reliable D call. The CDR3 runs to 12 residues. Germline values: CDR1 SGHAT, CDR2 FQNNGV. The V end was cut by 5 bases, the J end by 6 bases, with 10 bases between. In DNA form, the CDR3 reads TGTGCCAGCAGCCCCCAGTTGCCTGAAGCTTTCTTT. Amino acids: CASSPQLPEAFF. The full variable domain, its missing parts supplied by reference TRBV11-2 and TRBJ1-1, is EAGVAQSPRYKIIEKRQSVAFWCNPISGHATLYWYQQILGQGPKLLIQFQNNGVVDDSQLPKDRFSAERLKGVDSTLKIQPAKLEDSAVYLCASSPQLPEAFFGQGTRLTVV.

Ten or more counts support this clonotype. The chain carries TRBV4-1 and TRBJ2-3, with 7 nucleotides matching TRBD2. Germline V gene sequence: CDR1 MGHRA, CDR2 YSYEKL. V gave up 1 base and J gave up 0 bases; unmatched junction bases: 10. CDR3 length: 18 amino acids. The CDR3 is CASSQGQQLAYSTDTQYF. The CDR3 coding sequence is TGCGCCAGCAGCCAAGGTCAGCAACTAGCGTACAGCACAGATACGCAGTATTTT.

This clonotype was seen repeatedly, ten times or more. The gene calls are TRBV10-3 and TRBJ1-2, with D possibly matching TRBD1 (5 bases). The CDR3 extends over 12 amino acids. Germline V gene sequence: CDR1 ENHRY, CDR2 SYGVKD. The V end lost 10 bases, the J end lost 8 bases, and 17 bases lay between the germline ends. Here the CDR3 DNA reads TGTGCCACAGTGGGGCGCAGGGAAGGCTACACCTTC. Translation gives CATVGRREGYTF.